A single sample is the source of the 25 T cell receptor beta chains below, sequenced in a study of blood T cell repertoires in COVID-19. Generated by immunoSEQ multiplex PCR, the TCRdb table keeps only in-frame clones and is missing some. The data hold roughly 250,000 clones, with around 81% observed a single time. The material sequenced was peripheral blood. These receptors came from a woman aged 60-75 years with active or convalescent COVID-19.

This chain connects TRBV19 to TRBJ2-5, with D possibly being TRBD1 (6 bases). The length of the CDR3 is 14 residues. The V end was cut by 4 bases, the J end by 4 bases, with 13 bases between. Germline lookup yields CDR1 LNHDA and CDR2 SQIVND (reference sequence). The CDR3 sequence is CASSKKDRPETQYF. The CDR3 DNA reads TGTGCCAGTAGTAAAAAGGACAGACCAGAGACCCAGTACTTC.

The rearrangement joins TRBV19 to TRBJ2-5; 8 bases fit TRBD2. V lost 6 bases and J lost 4; bases outside the gene matches: 7. This CDR3 is 14 amino acids long. Germline CDR1 and CDR2: LNHDA and SQIVND (reference sequence). CDR3 amino acids: CASSGGASGETQYF. CDR3 bases: TGTGCCAGTAGCGGGGGGGCAAGTGGAGAGACCCAGTACTTC.

V usage is TRBV5-1 and J usage is TRBJ2-5; 7 nucleotides match TRBD1. The CDR3 length is 14 residues. The junction had 4 bases not matched to a gene; V was cut back by 0 bases and J by 5 bases. Germline lookup yields CDR1 SGHRS and CDR2 YFSETQ. For the CDR3, the DNA is TGCGCCAGCAGCTTGGACAGGGGCCGGGAGACCCAGTACTTC. The encoded protein is CASSLDRGRETQYF.

This clone was detected a few times. The chain is built from TRBV4-1 and TRBJ1-5, with TRBD1 matching over 7 bases. CDR1 MGHRA and CDR2 YSYEKL come from the germline V gene. J lost 4 bases, V lost 3 bases, and 6 bases had no gene match. The CDR3 extends over 15 amino acids. In DNA form, the CDR3 reads TGCGCCAGCAGCCATACCGGGACAGCAAATCAGCCCCAGCATTTT. It is translated as CASSHTGTANQPQHF.

This chain connects TRBV4-3 to TRBJ2-1, with TRBD1 identical over 8 bases. Germline-derived CDR1 and CDR2 are LGHNA and YSLEER. J lost 0 bases, V lost 5 bases, and 9 bases had no gene match. CDR3 length equals 17 residues. The CDR3 spells CASSYRQGSSSYNEQFF. The CDR3 DNA reads as TGCGCCAGCAGCTACCGACAGGGGTCTTCCTCCTACAATGAGCAGTTCTTC.

This clone has a handful of counts. V usage is TRBV9 and J usage is TRBJ2-5, with 7 positions matching TRBD2. The ends lost 0 bases at V and 5 bases at J; junction bases unmatched: 10. CDR3 length: 16 residues. Germline values: CDR1 SGDLS, CDR2 YYNGEE. CDR3 sequence reads: CASSVGHQNSGETQYF. In DNA, the CDR3 is TGTGCCAGCAGCGTAGGTCACCAGAATAGCGGGGAGACCCAGTACTTC.

V is TRBV28 and J is TRBJ1-2; 7 nucleotides line up with TRBD1. There are 15 residues in the CDR3. Germline-derived CDR1 and CDR2 are MDHEN and SYDVKM. V shed 3 bases, J shed 8 bases, and the junction held 12 bases outside the gene matches. CDR3 in amino acids: CASSFGDRGMWGYTF. In DNA form, the CDR3 reads TGTGCCAGCAGTTTCGGGGACAGAGGAATGTGGGGCTACACCTTC.

The chain links TRBV27 to TRBJ2-5; 9 positions agree with TRBD2. Germline lookup yields CDR1 MNHEY and CDR2 SMNVEV (reference sequence). The J segment lost 5 bases and the V segment lost 3 bases, leaving 7 bases of the junction unmatched. The CDR3 spans 15 residues. In DNA form, the CDR3 reads TGTGCCAGCAGTTTTTTGCGGGGGGGCCGGGAGACCCAGTACTTC. Its protein is CASSFLRGGRETQYF.

This clone has only a few counts. The rearrangement uses TRBV5-6 and TRBJ2-7; D is unclear. Germline V gene sequence: CDR1 SGHDT, CDR2 YYEEEE. The CDR3 sequence is 13 residues long. V was trimmed by 2 bases and J by 2 bases, leaving 8 bases between them. The CDR3 loop reads CASSFGTTYEQYF. Written as DNA, the CDR3 is TGTGCCAGCAGCTTTGGTACTACCTACGAGCAGTACTTC.

This chain joins TRBV7-3 and TRBJ2-1; 9 nucleotides agree with TRBD2. The CDR3 extends over 17 amino acids. Germline V gene sequence: CDR1 SGHTA, CDR2 FQGTGA. The trim removed 5 bases at V and 6 bases at J, leaving 14 bases unmatched. CDR3 sequence: CASSPVVVASGANEQFF. CDR3 coding DNA: TGTGCCAGCAGCCCTGTCGTCGTTGCTAGCGGGGCCAATGAGCAGTTCTTC.

The V and J genes are TRBV25-1 and TRBJ2-3; D is perhaps TRBD1 (6 bases). Germline V gene data show CDR1 as MGHDK and CDR2 as SYGVNS. This CDR3 spans 15 amino acids. Trimming stripped 4 bases from V and 1 base from J, with 12 bases between. Here the CDR3 DNA reads TGTGCCAGCAGTGCTACAGGGCGCGGCACAGATACGCAGTATTTT. Translated, it gives CASSATGRGTDTQYF.

V and J are TRBV4-2 and TRBJ2-3; D possibly corresponds to TRBD2 (5 bases). CDR1 is LGHNA, CDR2 YNFKEQ, per germline. CDR3 length: 14 amino acids. V was shortened by 4 bases and J by 0 bases, with 8 bases between the two germline ends. The CDR3 region has the DNA TGTGCCAGCAGCCCCCGGACTAGCACAGATACGCAGTATTTT. The encoded protein is CASSPRTSTDTQYF.

The chain has TRBV29-1 and TRBJ2-7; 10 nucleotides align to TRBD1. The V and J ends lost 1 base and 6 bases, in that order; junction bases with no gene match: 6. The CDR3 loop spans 14 amino acids. Germline lookup yields CDR1 SQVTM and CDR2 ANQGSEA. The CDR3 loop reads CSVEGQGAEGEQYF. CDR3 in DNA: TGCAGCGTTGAAGGACAGGGGGCTGAGGGCGAGCAGTACTTC.

The chain couples TRBV7-9 to TRBJ2-7, with TRBD2 identical over 8 bases. Trimming took 5 bases from V and 4 from J; bases not matched to a gene: 7. This CDR3 region has 14 residues. CDR1 is SEHNR and CDR2 is FQNEAQ in the germline V gene (reference sequence). CDR3 in amino acids: CASSLPGGPYEQYF. Written as DNA, the CDR3 is TGTGCCAGCAGCCTCCCGGGGGGGCCATACGAGCAGTACTTC.

The chain links TRBV6-2 or TRBV6-3 to TRBJ2-1, with D tentatively TRBD2 (5 bases). This CDR3 spans 17 amino acids. V dropped 4 bases and J dropped 8 bases, with 24 bases sitting between them. Germline loops: CDR1 MNHEY, CDR2 SVGEGT. The CDR3 protein is CASSSSSGSSLSDEQFF. The CDR3, as DNA: TGTGCCAGCAGTTCATCCTCGGGGAGCAGTCTCAGCGATGAGCAGTTCTTC.

The rearrangement uses TRBV21-1 and TRBJ1-2; TRBD1 was called by the table and not checked on the DNA. TRBV21-1 is a known pseudogene. This CDR3 is built from 13 residues. CDR3 DNA sequence: TGTGCCAGCAGGGACAGGGAGGAAGGAGGCTACACCTTC. It is translated as CASRDREEGGYTF.

With regard to this clone: Its ends do not fully match the called genes, so a read error is possible. The rearrangement links TRBV7-7 to TRBJ2-5; 8 nucleotides align to TRBD2. Germline V lookup: CDR1 SSHAT, CDR2 FNYEAQ (reference sequence). The CDR3 consists of 17 residues. CDR3 DNA: TGTGCTAGCAGCTCCCCTCCCGTTGATAGCGGGGATGAGACCCAGTACTTC. This encodes CASSSPPVDSGDETQYF.

The V gene is TRBV2, the J gene TRBJ1-1; 9 nucleotides align to TRBD1. The CDR3 is made up of 15 amino acids. The V and J ends lost 5 bases and 2 bases, in that order; junction bases with no gene match: 6. Germline CDR1 is SNHLY and CDR2 is FYNNEI. The CDR3 sequence is CASSPRTGVNTEAFF. CDR3 in DNA: TGTGCCAGCAGTCCTCGGACAGGGGTTAACACTGAAGCTTTCTTT.

This clone was seen just once. The J gene is TRBJ2-5, the V gene TRBV19; 7 nucleotides agree with TRBD1. This CDR3 comprises 14 residues. J was trimmed by 4 bases and V by 5 bases; bases with no gene match: 7. Germline V CDR1 and CDR2: LNHDA, SQIVND (reference sequence). The CDR3 bases are TGTGCCAGTAGTCCGCAGGGGGTAGGAGAGACCCAGTACTTC. Amino acids: CASSPQGVGETQYF.

The genes are TRBV5-4 and TRBJ2-7; 12 nucleotides agree with TRBD2. CDR1 SGHNT and CDR2 YYREEE come from the germline V gene (reference sequence). The CDR3 is made up of 15 amino acids. The trim removed 6 bases at V and 5 bases at J, leaving 9 bases unmatched. The chain's CDR3 is CASNSPSGGADEQYF. The CDR3 DNA follows: TGTGCCAGCAACTCCCCTAGCGGGGGGGCCGACGAGCAGTACTTC. Using reference TRBV5-4 and TRBJ2-7 for the parts outside the CDR3, the full variable domain is ETGVTQSPTHLIKTRGQQVTLRCSSQSGHNTVSWYQQALGQGPQFIFQYYREEENGRGNFPPRFSGLQFPNYSSELNVNALELDDSALYLCASNSPSGGADEQYFGPGTRLTVT.

The chain recombines TRBV28 with TRBJ2-5; D is undetermined. The germline gives CDR1 MDHEN, CDR2 SYDVKM. The length of the CDR3 is 11 residues. Between the trimmed V and J ends, which lost 6 bases and 2 bases, there was a span of 4 bases. The CDR3 sequence is CASRIQETQYF. CDR3 nucleotide sequence: TGTGCCAGCAGAATACAAGAGACCCAGTACTTC.

This chain joins TRBV29-1 and TRBJ2-3; no clear D gene. V gave up 7 bases and J gave up 0 bases, with 11 bases separating them. This CDR3 spans 13 amino acids. CDR1 is SQVTM, CDR2 ANQGSEA, per germline. The CDR3 sequence is CSAGQASTDTQYF. For the CDR3, the DNA is TGCAGCGCTGGGCAAGCTAGCACAGATACGCAGTATTTT.

The rearrangement uses TRBV5-1 and TRBJ1-2; a possible D gene is TRBD1 (6 bases). CDR3 length equals 16 residues. V was trimmed by 4 bases and J by 3 bases, leaving 19 bases between them. Germline V gene lookup returns CDR1 SGHRS and CDR2 YFSETQ. The CDR3 loop is CASSPTVGRQDYGYTF. The CDR3 bases are TGCGCCAGCAGCCCCACAGTGGGTAGACAGGACTATGGCTACACCTTC.

The rearrangement uses TRBV29-1 and TRBJ2-1; 7 nucleotides match TRBD1. CDR1 and CDR2 (germline): SQVTM, ANQGSEA. This CDR3 spans 13 amino acids. Germline trimming cut 2 bases from V and 10 bases from J; bases unmatched to any gene: 8. The CDR3 loop is CSVEPDRAREQFF. The CDR3 region has the DNA TGCAGCGTTGAACCCGACAGGGCTCGCGAGCAGTTCTTC.

This sequence joins TRBV5-8 and TRBJ2-3, with 11 bases fitting TRBD2. J was trimmed by 15 bases and V by 4 bases; bases with no gene match: 4. The CDR3 has 11 amino acids. The germline gives CDR1 SGHTS, CDR2 YDEGEE. The CDR3 loop is CASSLAGGYYF. Here the CDR3 DNA reads TGTGCCAGCAGCCTAGCGGGGGGTTACTATTTT.